These T cell receptor beta chains were read from a single sample in a study of blood T cells in healthy people across ages. One entry per CDR3 protein results from TCRdb running MiXCR on the 5' RACE reads. The sample holds 600,000 to 800,000 distinct CDR3 sequences, roughly half seen once. The sequenced sample was blood. The receptors originated from a woman older than 75 in good health. Each CDR3 is given with its conserved first and last residue. A D gene is named only where the DNA matches it firmly. Clone size is not always given. Where it is, it says once, few, many or a class for expanded clones.

j_gene: TRBJ2-3
d_gene: NA
v_gene: TRBV7-9
abundance: few
CDR3aa: CASSKPGTSTDTQYF
CDR3nt: TGTGCCAGCAGCAAACCCGGGACTAGCACAGATACGCAGTATTTT

j_gene: TRBJ2-1
d_gene: TRBD2
v_gene: TRBV29-1
abundance: NA
CDR3aa: CSSRTSGKGFSYNEQFF
CDR3nt: TGCAGCTCCCGGACTAGCGGTAAAGGCTTCTCCTACAATGAGCAGTTCTTC

j_gene: TRBJ2-3
d_gene: TRBD2
v_gene: TRBV7-9
abundance: few
CDR3aa: CASSPVGGITDTQYF
CDR3nt: TGTGCCAGCAGCCCCGTCGGGGGGATCACAGATACGCAGTATTTT

j_gene: TRBJ1-1
d_gene: NA
v_gene: TRBV20-1
abundance: few
CDR3aa: CSARDPRPSEAFF
CDR3nt: TGCAGTGCTAGAGATCCCAGGCCTAGTGAAGCTTTCTTT

j_gene: TRBJ1-6
d_gene: TRBD1
v_gene: TRBV2
abundance: NA
CDR3aa: CASSERQGSSSPLHF
CDR3nt: TGTGCCAGCAGTGAACGACAGGGTAGTAGTTCACCCCTCCACTTT

j_gene: TRBJ2-1
d_gene: NA
v_gene: TRBV18
abundance: few
CDR3aa: CASSPLGGPTYNEQFF
CDR3nt: TGTGCCAGCTCACCATTGGGGGGTCCAACCTACAATGAGCAGTTCTTC

j_gene: TRBJ1-1
d_gene: TRBD1
v_gene: TRBV12-3/TRBV12-4
abundance: NA
CDR3aa: CASSSGGSLNTEAFF
CDR3nt: TGTGCCAGCAGTTCAGGGGGCAGTTTGAACACTGAAGCTTTCTTT

j_gene: TRBJ1-2
d_gene: TRBD1
v_gene: TRBV20-1
abundance: NA
CDR3aa: CSAWTGGAKGYTF
CDR3nt: TGCAGTGCGTGGACAGGGGGCGCAAAAGGCTACACCTTC

j_gene: TRBJ2-7
d_gene: TRBD2
v_gene: TRBV12-3/TRBV12-4
abundance: NA
CDR3aa: CASSPRGLAGSPEQYF
CDR3nt: TGTGCCAGCAGCCCCCGAGGGCTAGCGGGAAGTCCCGAGCAGTACTTC

j_gene: TRBJ1-2
d_gene: NA
v_gene: TRBV3-1
abundance: many
CDR3aa: CASSQVPTVNYGYTF
CDR3nt: TGTGCCAGCAGCCAAGTACCGACTGTCAACTATGGCTACACCTTC

j_gene: TRBJ2-7
d_gene: NA
v_gene: TRBV5-1
abundance: NA
CDR3aa: CASREITGYEQYF
CDR3nt: TGCGCCAGCAGGGAGATTACAGGCTACGAGCAGTACTTC

j_gene: TRBJ2-2
d_gene: NA
v_gene: TRBV7-2
abundance: NA
CDR3aa: CASSGARGRETGELFF
CDR3nt: TGTGCCAGCAGCGGTGCAAGGGGGCGGGAAACCGGGGAGCTGTTTTTT

j_gene: TRBJ2-7
d_gene: NA
v_gene: TRBV28
abundance: NA
CDR3aa: CASSLPPGGLFWEQYF
CDR3nt: TGTGCCAGCAGTTTACCGCCCGGGGGGCTTTTTTGGGAGCAGTACTTC

j_gene: TRBJ2-7
d_gene: TRBD1
v_gene: TRBV7-3
abundance: few
CDR3aa: CASSPTGSSYGQYF
CDR3nt: TGTGCCAGCAGCCCGACAGGGTCATCCTACGGGCAGTACTTC

j_gene: TRBJ1-2
d_gene: NA
v_gene: TRBV5-1
abundance: NA
CDR3aa: CASSLEQGGDGYTF
CDR3nt: TGCGCCAGCAGCTTGGAGCAGGGAGGAGATGGCTACACCTTC

j_gene: TRBJ2-5
d_gene: NA
v_gene: TRBV7-2
abundance: NA
CDR3aa: CASSPRGLAETQYF
CDR3nt: TGTGCCAGCAGCCCTCGCGGCCTGGCGGAGACCCAGTACTTC

j_gene: TRBJ2-7
d_gene: TRBD1
v_gene: TRBV7-2
abundance: NA
CDR3aa: CASSSGGATYEQYF
CDR3nt: TGTGCCAGCAGCTCAGGGGGCGCAACCTACGAGCAGTACTTC

j_gene: TRBJ1-1
d_gene: NA
v_gene: TRBV4-1
abundance: NA
CDR3aa: CASSQSQVLGTEAFF
CDR3nt: TGCGCCAGCAGCCAGTCCCAGGTATTGGGCACTGAAGCTTTCTTT

j_gene: TRBJ2-5
d_gene: NA
v_gene: TRBV6-2/TRBV6-3
abundance: NA
CDR3aa: CASSSAGQWKTQYF
CDR3nt: TGTGCCAGCTCCTCTGCGGGACAGTGGAAGACCCAGTACTTC